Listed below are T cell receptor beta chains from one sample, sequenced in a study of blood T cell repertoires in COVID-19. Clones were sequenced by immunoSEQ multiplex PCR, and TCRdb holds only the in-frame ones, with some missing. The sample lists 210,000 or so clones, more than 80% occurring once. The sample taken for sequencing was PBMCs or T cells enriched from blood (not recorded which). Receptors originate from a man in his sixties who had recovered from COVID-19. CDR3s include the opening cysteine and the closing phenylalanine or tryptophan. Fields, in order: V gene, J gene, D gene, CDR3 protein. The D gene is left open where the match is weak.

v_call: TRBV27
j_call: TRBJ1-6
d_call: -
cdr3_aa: CASSSETGPYNSPLHF

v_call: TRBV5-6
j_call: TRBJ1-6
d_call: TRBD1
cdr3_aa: CASSPGTAPFGALHF

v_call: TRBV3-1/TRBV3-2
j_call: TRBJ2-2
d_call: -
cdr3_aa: CASSQGDTGELFF

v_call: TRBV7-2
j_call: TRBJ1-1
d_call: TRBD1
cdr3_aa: CASSPRTGGSTEAFF

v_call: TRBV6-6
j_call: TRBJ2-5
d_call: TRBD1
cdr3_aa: CASSSFRDRDTETQYF

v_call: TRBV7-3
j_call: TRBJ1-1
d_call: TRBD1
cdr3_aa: CASSPGGVNTEAFF

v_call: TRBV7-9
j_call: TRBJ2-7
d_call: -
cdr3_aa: CASSSYRDKKYEQYF

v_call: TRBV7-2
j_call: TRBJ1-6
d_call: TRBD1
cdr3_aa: CASSLGQGLTSPLHF

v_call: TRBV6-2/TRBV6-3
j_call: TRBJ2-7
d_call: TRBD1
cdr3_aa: CASSYSGGASEQYF

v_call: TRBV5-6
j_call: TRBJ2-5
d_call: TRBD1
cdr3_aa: CASSLQTGGRGETQYF

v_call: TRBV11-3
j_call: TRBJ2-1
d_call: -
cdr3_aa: CASSAGQISSYNEQFF